These T cell receptor beta chains were read from a single sample in a study of OX40 agonist ivuxolimab in advanced cancers. Assay: immunoSEQ multiplex PCR; the TCRdb copy retains only in-frame clones and omits some. The profile shows about 67,000 clones, 70% to 90% of them singletons. Sequencing used CD4+ or CD8+ T cells sorted from blood, obtained in a trial of the OX40 agonist ivuxolimab. These receptors were collected from an adult with an advanced solid tumor such as melanoma, head and neck, liver or kidney cancer. Both conserved end residues are part of each CDR3. A D gene is named only where the DNA matches it firmly. Some rows have no size entry. The others give once, few or many, or a class for an expanded clone.

V gene	D gene	J gene	clone size	CDR3 protein	CDR3 DNA
TRBV10-3	TRBD2	TRBJ2-5	-	CAIRGEGEETQYF	TGTGCCATCAGGGGGGAGGGTGAAGAGACCCAGTACTTC
TRBV28	-	TRBJ1-1	-	CASSFGGTLGTEAFF	TGTGCCAGCAGTTTTGGGGGGACCCTGGGCACTGAAGCTTTCTTT
TRBV2	-	TRBJ2-5	-	CASSDELLQETQYF	TGTGCCAGCAGTGATGAGCTCCTCCAAGAGACCCAGTACTTC
TRBV5-4	TRBD1	TRBJ2-5	-	CASSPRDRRGETQYF	TGTGCCAGCAGCCCACGGGACAGGCGGGGAGAGACCCAGTACTTC
TRBV7-8	TRBD1	TRBJ1-1	-	CASSLARDRENTEAFF	TGTGCCAGCAGCTTAGCCCGGGACAGGGAGAACACTGAAGCTTTCTTT
TRBV19	-	TRBJ1-1	-	CASSIRDRPEAFF	TGTGCCAGTAGTATCAGGGATCGGCCTGAAGCTTTCTTT
TRBV10-3	TRBD2	TRBJ2-2	-	CAIRTTSGRTSGELFF	TGTGCCATCAGAACAACTAGCGGGAGGACTTCCGGGGAGCTGTTTTTT
TRBV28	-	TRBJ2-3	few	CASSLGGARTDTQYF	TGTGCCAGCAGCTTAGGGGGGGCTCGGACAGATACGCAGTATTTT
TRBV5-6	-	TRBJ1-5	-	CASSRGYGNQPQHF	TGTGCCAGCAGCAGAGGGTACGGCAATCAGCCCCAGCATTTT
TRBV18	-	TRBJ1-2	-	CASSPRIEGDGYTF	TGTGCCAGCTCACCAAGGATAGAGGGTGATGGCTACACCTTC
TRBV10-3	-	TRBJ1-5	-	CAIGERNQPQHF	TGTGCCATAGGGGAACGCAATCAGCCCCAGCATTTT
TRBV4-3	TRBD1	TRBJ2-1	-	CASSPRLGTGGDEQFF	TGCGCCAGCAGCCCGCGTTTGGGGACAGGTGGCGATGAGCAGTTCTTC
TRBV30	-	TRBJ1-5	-	CARLSGSNQPQHF	TGTGCCCGATTATCAGGTAGCAATCAGCCCCAGCATTTT
TRBV6-6	-	TRBJ2-7	-	CASSYRSGIREQYF	TGTGCCAGCAGTTATAGGTCAGGCATTAGGGAGCAGTACTTC
TRBV6-6	-	TRBJ1-1	-	CASSYQTANTEAFF	TGTGCCAGCAGTTATCAGACAGCTAACACTGAAGCTTTCTTT
TRBV5-1	TRBD2	TRBJ2-2	-	CASSTLSGMNTGELFF	TGCGCCAGCAGCACCCTTAGCGGGATGAACACCGGGGAGCTGTTTTTT
TRBV2	-	TRBJ2-2	-	CASSERQNTGELFF	TGTGCCAGCAGTGAACGGCAGAACACCGGGGAGCTGTTTTTT
TRBV25-1	TRBD1	TRBJ1-1	-	CASSELGRTGGLGTEAFF	TGTGCCAGCAGTGAATTAGGGAGGACAGGGGGATTGGGCACTGAAGCTTTCTTT
TRBV28	-	TRBJ1-2	few	CASSLLGLAGYTF	TGTGCCAGCAGTTTATTGGGGTTGGCTGGCTACACCTTC
TRBV4-1	-	TRBJ2-3	few	CASSQDGRASTDTQYF	TGCGCCAGCAGCCAAGACGGGAGAGCTAGCACAGATACGCAGTATTTT
TRBV10-3	-	TRBJ1-1	few	CAISSGDQTEAFF	TGTGCCATCAGTTCAGGAGATCAGACTGAAGCTTTCTTT
TRBV11-2	-	TRBJ2-7	once	CASSLGTPRDEQYF	TGTGCCAGCAGCTTAGGGACCCCTAGGGACGAGCAGTACTTC
TRBV2	TRBD2	TRBJ2-1	-	CASNGVAGPYNEQFF	TGTGCCAGCAATGGAGTAGCGGGTCCCTACAATGAGCAGTTCTTC
TRBV5-1	-	TRBJ2-5	once	CASSLASLQETQYF	TGCGCCAGCAGCTTGGCGTCGTTACAAGAGACCCAGTACTTC
TRBV28	-	TRBJ2-1	-	CASSLGGSRLNEQFF	TGTGCCAGCAGTTTAGGTGGGAGTCGCCTCAATGAGCAGTTCTTC
TRBV9	-	TRBJ1-2	few	CASSLGTEGGYTF	TGTGCCAGCAGCCTCGGGACCGAGGGGGGCTACACCTTC
TRBV7-3	TRBD2	TRBJ2-1	-	CASTALAGSNEQFF	TGTGCCAGCACGGCTCTAGCGGGGTCGAATGAGCAGTTCTTC
TRBV9	TRBD2	TRBJ2-2	-	CASSVLSSGNTGELFF	TGTGCCAGCAGCGTACTGTCTAGCGGGAACACCGGGGAGCTGTTTTTT
TRBV7-9	TRBD1	TRBJ2-2	once	CASSLDRGEAGELFF	TGTGCCAGCAGCTTAGACAGGGGCGAAGCCGGGGAGCTGTTTTTT
TRBV6-1	-	TRBJ1-1	few	CASSEALHGRQNTEAFF	TGTGCCAGCAGTGAAGCGCTTCATGGCAGACAGAACACTGAAGCTTTCTTT
TRBV10-3	-	TRBJ1-1	-	CAIRGRADTEAFF	TGTGCCATCAGGGGCAGGGCTGACACTGAAGCTTTCTTT
TRBV18	-	TRBJ1-5	-	CASSPGPSQPQHF	TGTGCCAGCTCACCGGGCCCAAGTCAGCCCCAGCATTTT
TRBV19	TRBD2	TRBJ2-3	-	CASSNPQRGSTDTQYF	TGTGCCAGTAGCAACCCCCAGCGGGGTAGCACAGATACGCAGTATTTT
TRBV29-1	-	TRBJ1-1	-	CSAGTGNTEAFF	TGCAGCGCAGGGACGGGGAACACTGAAGCTTTCTTT
TRBV7-9	-	TRBJ1-1	-	CASSLGDLSTEAFF	TGTGCCAGCAGCTTAGGGGACCTGAGCACTGAAGCTTTCTTT
TRBV4-1	-	TRBJ1-5	-	CASSQDDVGRKQPQHF	TGCGCCAGCAGCCAAGATGATGTAGGGCGTAAACAGCCCCAGCATTTT
TRBV10-3	-	TRBJ1-3	few	CAISEGGFSGNTIYF	TGTGCCATCAGTGAGGGGGGGTTCTCTGGAAACACCATATATTTT
TRBV19	TRBD1	TRBJ1-2	few	CASSTQGDYGYTF	TGTGCCAGTAGCACCCAGGGGGACTATGGCTACACCTTC
TRBV5-4	TRBD1	TRBJ1-1	-	CASSSQGVTEAFF	TGTGCCAGCAGCTCACAGGGGGTTACTGAAGCTTTCTTT
TRBV6-1	-	TRBJ1-5	-	CASSEAGVQPQHF	TGTGCCAGCAGTGAAGCAGGGGTCCAGCCCCAGCATTTT
TRBV7-2	-	TRBJ1-5	once	CASSLPGQPQHF	TGTGCCAGCAGCTTACCCGGTCAGCCCCAGCATTTT
TRBV15	TRBD1	TRBJ1-1	once	CATSRDPRGETEAFF	TGTGCCACCAGCAGAGATCCCAGGGGGGAGACTGAAGCTTTCTTT
TRBV6-6	-	TRBJ1-1	-	CASSLRTATEAFF	TGTGCCAGCAGTTTAAGGACAGCCACTGAAGCTTTCTTT
TRBV7-9	-	TRBJ1-1	-	CASSLTLETEAFF	TGTGCCAGCAGCTTAACTCTCGAAACTGAAGCTTTCTTT
TRBV11-2	-	TRBJ2-5	-	CASIPLGGETQYF	TGTGCCAGCATCCCACTAGGAGGCGAGACCCAGTACTTC
TRBV7-9	-	TRBJ1-2	-	CASSFGDGANYGYTF	TGTGCCAGCAGCTTTGGGGATGGAGCTAACTATGGCTACACCTTC
TRBV10-3	-	TRBJ2-3	-	CAMRGLDTQYF	TGTGCCATGAGGGGGTTGGATACGCAGTATTTT
TRBV9	-	TRBJ2-3	-	CASSPSTGPHTQYF	TGTGCCAGCAGCCCCAGCACAGGTCCACATACGCAGTATTTT
TRBV5-1	-	TRBJ1-1	-	CASSSYTEAFF	TGCGCCAGCAGCTCGTACACTGAAGCTTTCTTT
TRBV6-1	-	TRBJ1-4	-	CASSPRLGTNEKLFF	TGTGCCAGCAGTCCTCGTCTGGGAACTAATGAAAAACTGTTTTTT
TRBV7-2	-	TRBJ1-2	-	CASSLDSRNYGYTF	TGTGCCAGCAGCTTAGACTCCAGGAACTATGGCTACACCTTC
TRBV28	TRBD1	TRBJ1-1	-	CATLRDSFEAFF	TGTGCCACCCTCCGGGACAGTTTTGAAGCTTTCTTT
TRBV29-1	-	TRBJ2-3	-	CSVTGTSTDTQYF	TGCAGCGTGACAGGTACTAGCACAGATACGCAGTATTTT